These 11 T cell receptor beta chains came from one sample sequenced in a study of blood T cell repertoires in COVID-19. Method: immunoSEQ multiplex PCR; TCRdb's copy keeps in-frame clones and lacks some. The data hold 200,000 or so clones, with around 82% observed a single time. The source material was PBMCs or T cells enriched from blood (not recorded which). The receptors shown here come from a woman aged 40-49 years with acute COVID-19.

The CDR3 DNA follows: TGCGCCAGTACCACAGGGGGCTTAAATGAAAAACTGTTTTTT. Translated: CASTTGGLNEKLFF. The rearrangement uses TRBV5-1 and TRBJ1-4; 9 bases match TRBD1. The germline CDR1 and CDR2 sequences are SGHRS and YFSETQ. After removal of 8 bases from V and 5 bases from J, the junction contained 7 bases not matched to a gene. CDR3 length: 14 residues. Combining the CDR3 with reference TRBV5-1 and TRBJ1-4 gives the whole variable domain KAGVTQTPRYLIKTRGQQVTLSCSPISGHRSVSWYQQTPGQGLQFLFEYFSETQRNKGNFPGRFSGRQFSNSRSEMNVSTLELGDSALYLCASTTGGLNEKLFFGSGTQLSVL.

The chain combines TRBV5-4 with TRBJ2-2; 15 bases are a match to TRBD2. CDR3 length: 16 residues. Per germline, CDR1 SGHNT and CDR2 YYREEE (reference sequence). After removal of 4 bases from V and 5 bases from J, the junction contained 3 bases not matched to a gene. The CDR3 loop is CASSPGLAGGTGELFF. The DNA for the CDR3 is TGTGCCAGCAGCCCGGGACTAGCGGGGGGTACCGGGGAGCTGTTTTTT.

The rearrangement links TRBV12-5 to TRBJ1-1; 7 nucleotides match TRBD1. Per germline, CDR1 LGHNT and CDR2 FRNRAP. This CDR3 contains 13 residues. V shed 6 bases and J 1 base; nucleotides not matched to a gene: 2. The CDR3 bases are TGTGCTAGTGGAAACAGGGGGAACACTGAAGCTTTCTTT. As protein: CASGNRGNTEAFF.

The chain joins TRBV5-4 to TRBJ2-1, with D possibly TRBD2 on 6 matching bases. The CDR3 covers 15 residues. V was shortened by 6 bases and J by 1 base, with 14 bases between the two germline ends. Germline V gene data show CDR1 as SGHNT and CDR2 as YYREEE (reference sequence). In DNA, the CDR3 is TGTGCCAGCAACCTCGGGAGTCGGTCCTACAATGAGCAGTTCTTC. Amino acids: CASNLGSRSYNEQFF. Filled out from reference TRBV5-4 and TRBJ2-1, the complete variable domain reads ETGVTQSPTHLIKTRGQQVTLRCSSQSGHNTVSWYQQALGQGPQFIFQYYREEENGRGNFPPRFSGLQFPNYSSELNVNALELDDSALYLCASNLGSRSYNEQFFGPGTRLTVL.

The J gene is TRBJ2-3, the V gene TRBV5-1; 7 positions agree with TRBD2. Germline V gives CDR1 SGHRS, CDR2 YFSETQ. This CDR3 has 15 residues. Trimming at V came to 0 bases and at J to 0 bases, leaving 1 base not matched to a gene. The chain's CDR3 is CASSLERGSTDTQYF. CDR3 nucleotides: TGCGCCAGCAGCTTGGAGCGGGGAAGCACAGATACGCAGTATTTT. Full variable domain (rest looked up from reference TRBV5-1 and TRBJ2-3): KAGVTQTPRYLIKTRGQQVTLSCSPISGHRSVSWYQQTPGQGLQFLFEYFSETQRNKGNFPGRFSGRQFSNSRSEMNVSTLELGDSALYLCASSLERGSTDTQYFGPGTRLTVL.

This chain joins TRBV10-1 and TRBJ1-2; 7 positions agree with TRBD1. Looked up from germline, CDR1 is WNHNN and CDR2 is SYGVQD (reference sequence). There are 13 residues in the CDR3. After removal of 2 bases from V and 6 bases from J, the junction contained 3 bases not matched to a gene. The CDR3 DNA follows: TGCGCCAGCAGTGAGCGACAGGGTGATGGCTACACCTTC. This translates into CASSERQGDGYTF.

There are a few counts of this clone. The J gene is TRBJ2-5, the V gene TRBV7-2; D possibly corresponds to TRBD2 (6 bases). Trimming pared 4 bases from V and 10 bases from J, leaving 10 bases between. CDR1 SGHTA and CDR2 FQGNSA come from the germline V gene. The CDR3 consists of 11 residues. CDR3 protein: CASSSEGHQYF. CDR3 in DNA: TGTGCCAGCAGCTCGGAGGGTCACCAGTACTTC.

The chain combines TRBV19 with TRBJ1-5, with 9 bases lining up with TRBD1. The trim removed 8 bases at V and 0 bases at J, leaving 5 bases unmatched. The CDR3 runs to 15 residues. Germline CDR1 and CDR2: LNHDA and SQIVND (reference sequence). The CDR3 sequence: CASRGQGYSNQPQHF. CDR3 DNA sequence: TGTGCCAGTCGGGGACAGGGCTATAGCAATCAGCCCCAGCATTTT.

This chain links TRBV29-1 with TRBJ1-4; weak D call: TRBD1 (6 bases). The CDR3 has 13 residues. Germline assignment: CDR1 SQVTM and CDR2 ANQGSEA. V dropped 6 bases and J dropped 10 bases, with 18 bases sitting between them. The DNA of the CDR3 is TGCAGCGTGTTGACACAGGGTGTGGGAAAACTGTTTTTT. This codes for CSVLTQGVGKLFF.

The chain combines TRBV6-5 with TRBJ2-7; D ambiguous. The germline CDR1 and CDR2 sequences are MNHEY and SVGAGI. Trimming stripped 6 bases from V and 3 bases from J, with 15 bases between. The length of the CDR3 is 14 residues. CDR3 in DNA: TGTGCCAGCAGCCCGGGTCCCAATAACTACGAGCAGTACTTC. This codes for CASSPGPNNYEQYF.

This clone appeared a few times. J is TRBJ1-2 and V is TRBV20-1, with D unresolved. V was cut by 1 base and J by 6 bases, with 6 bases left in between. Germline V CDR1 and CDR2: DFQATT, SNEGSKA (reference sequence). This CDR3 is 11 amino acids long. The CDR3 DNA sequence: TGCAGTGCTAGAGGTGGCCATGGCTACACCTTC. Translating gives CSARGGHGYTF.